A single sample is the source of the 5 T cell receptor beta chains below, sequenced in a study of T cell responses to AZD1222 COVID-19 vaccine. Data came from immunoSEQ multiplex PCR; TCRdb stores just in-frame clones and leaves some out. The top ten hold roughly 2.8% of the sample, which has 80,000 to 100,000 clones, roughly 90% seen once. The specimen was peripheral blood, collected on day 0 of MenACWY control vaccination. Receptors originate from an adult in good health.

This clone was found once. The gene calls are TRBV2 and TRBJ2-2, with D unclear. The CDR3 totals 14 residues. V was cut by 4 bases and J by 1 base, with 7 bases left in between. Per germline, CDR1 SNHLY and CDR2 FYNNEI. The CDR3 protein is CASSVDRNTGELFF. The CDR3 DNA sequence: TGTGCCAGCAGTGTGGATAGGAACACCGGGGAGCTGTTTTTT.

This clone was counted between two and nine times. This rearrangement joins TRBV7-2 to TRBJ1-2; no clear D gene. Trimming stripped 5 bases from V and 5 bases from J, with 9 bases between. In germline, CDR1 is SGHTA, CDR2 FQGNSA. The CDR3 runs 12 residues. The CDR3 DNA follows: TGTGCCAGCAGCCAGACGGCTTATGGCTACACCTTC. This codes for CASSQTAYGYTF.

The chain joins TRBV7-9 to TRBJ1-6, with D perhaps matching TRBD1 (6 bases). This CDR3 comprises 15 residues. The V end lost 1 base, the J end lost 8 bases, and 12 bases lay between the germline ends. Germline V gives CDR1 SEHNR, CDR2 FQNEAQ (reference sequence). CDR3 loop: CASSLGRTVYSPLHF. In nucleotides, the CDR3 is TGTGCCAGCAGCTTAGGGAGGACAGTCTATTCACCCCTCCACTTT.

This clone was picked up many times. The J gene is TRBJ1-3, the V gene TRBV6-1; tentatively, D is TRBD1 (5 bases). Germline V gives CDR1 MNHNS, CDR2 SASEGT. The CDR3 is 15 residues long. The V end was cut by 1 base, the J end by 0 bases, with 7 bases between. CDR3 in amino acids: CASSEVGPSGNTIYF. CDR3 bases: TGTGCCAGCAGTGAAGTGGGACCCTCTGGAAACACCATATATTTT.

The chain couples TRBV4-3 to TRBJ1-2; 11 bases align to TRBD1. Germline CDR1 and CDR2: LGHNA and YSLEER. The CDR3 totals 14 residues. Germline trimming cut 6 bases from V and 4 bases from J; bases unmatched to any gene: 4. The CDR3 DNA reads as TGCGCCAGCAGGCCAGGGACAGGGGGCTATGGCTACACCTTC. Amino acids: CASRPGTGGYGYTF.